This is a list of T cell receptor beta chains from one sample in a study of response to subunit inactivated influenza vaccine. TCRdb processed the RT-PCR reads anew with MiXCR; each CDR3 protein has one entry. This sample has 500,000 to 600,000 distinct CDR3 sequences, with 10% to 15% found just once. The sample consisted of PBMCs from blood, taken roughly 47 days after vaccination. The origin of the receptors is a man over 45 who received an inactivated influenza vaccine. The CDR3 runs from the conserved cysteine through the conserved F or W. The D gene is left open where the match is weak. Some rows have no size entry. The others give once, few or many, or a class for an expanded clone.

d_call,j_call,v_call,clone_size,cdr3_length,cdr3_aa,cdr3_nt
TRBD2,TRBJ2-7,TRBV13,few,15,CASSFTSGGVYEQYF,TGTGCCAGCAGCTTTACGAGCGGGGGGGTCTACGAGCAGTACTTC
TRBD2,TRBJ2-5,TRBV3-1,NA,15,CASSQALADQETQYF,TGTGCCAGCAGCCAAGCACTAGCGGACCAAGAGACCCAGTACTTC
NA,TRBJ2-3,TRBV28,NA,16,CASRLLTGSSTDTQYF,TGTGCCAGCAGATTATTGACGGGGTCTAGCACAGATACGCAGTATTTT
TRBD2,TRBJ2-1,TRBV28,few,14,CASSLTAGGNEQFF,TGTGCCAGCAGTTTAACCGCGGGAGGCAATGAGCAGTTCTTC
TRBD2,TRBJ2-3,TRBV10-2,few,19,CASSESLAGGYFPRDTQYF,TGCGCCAGCAGTGAGTCCCTAGCGGGGGGTTATTTCCCCAGAGATACGCAGTATTTT
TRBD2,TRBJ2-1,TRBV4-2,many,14,CASSQDLSGRAPFF,TGTGCCAGCAGCCAAGATCTTAGCGGGAGGGCCCCGTTCTTC
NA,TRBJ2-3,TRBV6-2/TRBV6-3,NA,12,CASRSQTGTQYF,TGTGCCAGCAGGAGCCAAACAGGGACGCAGTATTTT
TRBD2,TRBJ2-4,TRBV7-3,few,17,CASSSRDYKPSLNIQYF,TGTGCCAGCAGCTCCCGGGACTACAAACCCTCACTGAACATTCAGTACTTC
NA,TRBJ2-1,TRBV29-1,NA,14,CSVDKITDGGEQFF,TGCAGCGTGGATAAAATTACAGACGGCGGTGAGCAGTTCTTC
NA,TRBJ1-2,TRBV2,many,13,CASRVTGSDGYTF,TGTGCCAGCAGGGTAACCGGGAGCGATGGCTACACCTTC
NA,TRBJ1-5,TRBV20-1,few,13,CSALAGNNQPQHF,TGCAGTGCTCTTGCAGGGAACAATCAGCCCCAGCATTTT
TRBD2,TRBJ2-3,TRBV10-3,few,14,CAIETGGSTDTQYF,TGTGCCATCGAAACGGGGGGTTCCACAGATACGCAGTATTTT
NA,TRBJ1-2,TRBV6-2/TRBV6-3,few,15,CASSYSGQMAYGYTF,TGTGCCAGCAGTTACTCAGGACAGATGGCCTATGGCTACACCTTC
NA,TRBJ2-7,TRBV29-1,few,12,CSPHHDPYEQYF,TGCAGCCCACACCACGACCCCTATGAGCAGTACTTC
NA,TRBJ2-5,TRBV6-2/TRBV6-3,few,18,CASRRLEHGQGNQETQYF,TGTGCCAGCAGGAGGTTGGAGCATGGGCAGGGAAACCAAGAGACCCAGTACTTC
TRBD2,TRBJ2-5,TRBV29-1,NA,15,CSVEPLAGVQETQYF,TGCAGCGTTGAACCCCTAGCGGGAGTCCAAGAGACCCAGTACTTC
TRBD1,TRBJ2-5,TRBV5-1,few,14,CASTRDRVEETQYF,TGCGCCAGTACCCGGGACAGGGTTGAAGAGACCCAGTACTTC
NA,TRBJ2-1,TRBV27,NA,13,CASSLFSWDEQFF,TGTGCCAGCAGTTTATTTTCATGGGATGAGCAGTTCTTC
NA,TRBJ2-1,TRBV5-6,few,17,CASSLLGGERGINEQFF,TGTGCCAGCAGCTTGCTCGGCGGGGAAAGAGGGATCAATGAGCAGTTCTTC
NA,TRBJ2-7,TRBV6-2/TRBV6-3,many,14,CASILTDPFYEQYF,TGTGCCAGCATTCTCACGGACCCCTTCTACGAGCAGTACTTC
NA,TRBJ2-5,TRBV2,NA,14,CASRGGTSQETQYF,TGTGCCAGCAGGGGAGGGACAAGCCAAGAGACCCAGTACTTC
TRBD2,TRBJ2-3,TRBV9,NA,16,CASQSTSGSKSDTQYF,TGTGCCAGTCAATCGACTAGCGGGAGTAAGTCAGATACGCAGTATTTT
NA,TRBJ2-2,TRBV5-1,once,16,CASSLLQALNTGELFF,TGCGCCAGCAGCCTCCTCCAGGCACTTAACACCGGGGAGCTGTTTTTT